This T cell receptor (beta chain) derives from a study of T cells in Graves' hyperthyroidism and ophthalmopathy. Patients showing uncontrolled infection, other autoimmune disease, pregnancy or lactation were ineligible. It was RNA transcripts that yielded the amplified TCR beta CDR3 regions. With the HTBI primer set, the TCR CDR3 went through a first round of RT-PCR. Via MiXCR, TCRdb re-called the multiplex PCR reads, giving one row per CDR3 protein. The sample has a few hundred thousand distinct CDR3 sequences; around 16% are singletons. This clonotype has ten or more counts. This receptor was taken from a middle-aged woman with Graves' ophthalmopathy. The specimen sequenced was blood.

The CDR3 DNA reads as TGTGCCAGCAGTCTAAGGCTCTCTGGAAACACCATATATTTT. Protein product: CASSLRLSGNTIYF. The rearrangement links TRBV28 to TRBJ1-3; D unclear. Trimming cost V 5 bases and J 0 bases, with 8 bases left between them. The V gene's germline CDR1 is MDHEN and CDR2 SYDVKM. The CDR3 loop spans 14 amino acids.